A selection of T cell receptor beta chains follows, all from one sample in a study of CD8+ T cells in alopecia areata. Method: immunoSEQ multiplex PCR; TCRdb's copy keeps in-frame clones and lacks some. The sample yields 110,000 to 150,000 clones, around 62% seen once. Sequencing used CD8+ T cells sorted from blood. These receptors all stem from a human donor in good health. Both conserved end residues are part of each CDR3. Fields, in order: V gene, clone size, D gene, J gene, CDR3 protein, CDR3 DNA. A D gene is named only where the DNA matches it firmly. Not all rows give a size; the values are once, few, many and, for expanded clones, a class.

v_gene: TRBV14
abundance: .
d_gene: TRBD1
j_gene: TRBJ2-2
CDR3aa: CASSHRSDRFLHTNTGELFF
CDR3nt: TGTGCCAGCAGCCACCGATCGGACAGGTTCTTACATACGAACACCGGGGAGCTGTTTTTT

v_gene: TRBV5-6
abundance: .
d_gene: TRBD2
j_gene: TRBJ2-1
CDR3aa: CASHTSGVYNEQFF
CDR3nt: TGTGCCAGCCACACTAGCGGAGTCTACAATGAGCAGTTCTTC

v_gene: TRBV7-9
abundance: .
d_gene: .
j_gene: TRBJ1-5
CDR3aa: CASSLDGQPNQPQHF
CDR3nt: TGTGCCAGCAGCTTAGACGGACAGCCCAATCAGCCCCAGCATTTT

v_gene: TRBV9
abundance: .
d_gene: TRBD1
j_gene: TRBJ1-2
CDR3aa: CASSVAGTGGAYTF
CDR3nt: TGTGCCAGCAGCGTAGCTGGGACAGGAGGAGCTTACACCTTC

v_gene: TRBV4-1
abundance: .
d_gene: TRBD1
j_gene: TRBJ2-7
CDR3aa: CASSPKTGTGSSYEQYF
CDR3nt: TGCGCCAGCAGCCCGAAGACCGGGACAGGAAGCTCCTACGAGCAGTACTTC

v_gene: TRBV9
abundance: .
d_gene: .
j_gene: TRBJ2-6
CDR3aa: CASSKTVSGANVLTF
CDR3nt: TGTGCCAGCAGCAAGACAGTTTCTGGGGCCAACGTCCTGACTTTC

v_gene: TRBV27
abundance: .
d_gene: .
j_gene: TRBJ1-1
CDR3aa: CASSSDGGNTEAFF
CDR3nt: TGTGCCAGCAGCTCTGACGGGGGGAACACTGAAGCTTTCTTT

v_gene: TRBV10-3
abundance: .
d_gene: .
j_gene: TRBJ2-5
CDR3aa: CAISESMGETQYF
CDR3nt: TGTGCCATCAGTGAGTCGATGGGCGAGACCCAGTACTTC

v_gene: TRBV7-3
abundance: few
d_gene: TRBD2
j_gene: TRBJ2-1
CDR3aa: CASSSGTSGGDEQFF
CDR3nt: TGTGCCAGCAGTTCCGGGACTAGCGGGGGCGATGAGCAGTTCTTC

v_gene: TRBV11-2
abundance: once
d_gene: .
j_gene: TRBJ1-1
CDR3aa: CASSFYPSNTEAFF
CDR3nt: TGTGCCAGCAGCTTTTACCCTTCTAACACTGAAGCTTTCTTT

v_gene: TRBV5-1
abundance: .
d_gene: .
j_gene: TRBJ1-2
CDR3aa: CAGRGAGGYTF
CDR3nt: TGCGCCGGCAGAGGGGCGGGAGGCTACACCTTC

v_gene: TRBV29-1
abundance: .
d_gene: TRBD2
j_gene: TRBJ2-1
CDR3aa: CSVQKGLAGGGNEQFF
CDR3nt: TGCAGCGTCCAGAAGGGACTAGCGGGAGGGGGGAATGAGCAGTTCTTC

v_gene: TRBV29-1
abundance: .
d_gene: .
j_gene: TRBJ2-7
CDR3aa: CSVESLREGVLSLYF
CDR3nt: TGCAGCGTTGAATCTCTGCGGGAAGGGGTCTTGAGTTTGTACTTC

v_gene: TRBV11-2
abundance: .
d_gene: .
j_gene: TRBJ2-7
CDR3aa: CASSHWGGSDSYEQYF
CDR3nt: TGTGCCAGCAGCCACTGGGGTGGGTCCGACTCCTACGAGCAGTACTTC

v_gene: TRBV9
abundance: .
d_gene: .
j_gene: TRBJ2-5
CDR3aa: CASSVGSGPETQYF
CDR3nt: TGTGCCAGCAGCGTAGGCTCGGGACCGGAGACCCAGTACTTC

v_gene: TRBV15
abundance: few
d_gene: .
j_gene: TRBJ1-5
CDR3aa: CATSRSLGADQPQHF
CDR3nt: TGTGCCACCAGCAGATCCCTCGGGGCTGATCAGCCCCAGCATTTT

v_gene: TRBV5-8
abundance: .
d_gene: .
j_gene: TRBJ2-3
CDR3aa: CASSLWSPGDTQYF
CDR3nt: TGTGCCAGCAGCTTGTGGTCACCGGGAGATACGCAGTATTTT

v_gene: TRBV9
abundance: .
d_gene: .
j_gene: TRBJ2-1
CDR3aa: CASSAAGLRNEQFF
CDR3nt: TGTGCCAGCAGCGCCGCGGGATTGAGAAATGAGCAGTTCTTC

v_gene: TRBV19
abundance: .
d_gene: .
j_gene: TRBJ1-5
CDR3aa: CASKGQDSNQPQHF
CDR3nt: TGTGCCAGTAAAGGTCAGGATAGCAATCAGCCCCAGCATTTT

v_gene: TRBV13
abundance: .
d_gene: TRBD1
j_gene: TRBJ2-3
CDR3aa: CASSFRQGRADTQYF
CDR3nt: TGTGCCAGCAGCTTTCGACAGGGGAGAGCAGATACGCAGTATTTT

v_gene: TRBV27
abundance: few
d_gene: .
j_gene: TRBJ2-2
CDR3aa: CASSLSSGPGELFF
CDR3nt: TGTGCCAGCAGTTTATCAAGCGGACCGGGGGAGCTGTTTTTT

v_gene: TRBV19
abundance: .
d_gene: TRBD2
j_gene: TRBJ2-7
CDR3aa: CASSMGGLVYEQYF
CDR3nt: TGTGCCAGTAGTATGGGGGGACTAGTCTACGAGCAGTACTTC

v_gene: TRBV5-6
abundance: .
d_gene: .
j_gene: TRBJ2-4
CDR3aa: CASSLERNIQYF
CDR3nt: TGTGCCAGCAGCTTGGAAAGAAACATTCAGTACTTC

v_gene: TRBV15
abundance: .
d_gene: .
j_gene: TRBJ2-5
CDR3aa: CATSRGWNRLQETQYF
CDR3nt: TGTGCCACCAGCAGAGGTTGGAACAGGTTACAAGAGACCCAGTACTTC

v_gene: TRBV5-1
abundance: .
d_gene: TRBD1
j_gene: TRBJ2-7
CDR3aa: CASSLSTGGYEQYF
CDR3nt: TGCGCCAGCAGCTTGTCTACAGGGGGCTACGAGCAGTACTTC

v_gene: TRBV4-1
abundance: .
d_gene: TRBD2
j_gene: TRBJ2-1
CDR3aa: CASSQASGSENEQFF
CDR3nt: TGCGCCAGCAGCCAAGCTAGCGGGAGTGAGAATGAGCAGTTCTTC

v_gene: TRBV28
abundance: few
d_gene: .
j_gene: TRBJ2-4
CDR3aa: CASSLWFPPLDGNIQYF
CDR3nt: TGTGCCAGCAGTTTGTGGTTTCCCCCCTTGGATGGGAACATTCAGTACTTC

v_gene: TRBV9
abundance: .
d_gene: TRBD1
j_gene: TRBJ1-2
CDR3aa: CASGQTGGGIYGYTF
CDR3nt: TGTGCCAGCGGACAGACAGGGGGCGGGATCTATGGCTACACCTTC

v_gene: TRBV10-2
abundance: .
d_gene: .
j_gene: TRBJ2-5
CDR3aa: CASSEWRQETQYF
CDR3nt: TGCGCCAGCAGTGAATGGAGGCAAGAGACCCAGTACTTC

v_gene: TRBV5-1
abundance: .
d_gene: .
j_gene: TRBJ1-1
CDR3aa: CASSFLTEAFF
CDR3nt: TGCGCCAGCAGCTTCCTCACTGAAGCTTTCTTT

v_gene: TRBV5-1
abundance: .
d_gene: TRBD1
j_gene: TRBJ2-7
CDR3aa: CASSRDRGTYEQYF
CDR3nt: TGCGCCAGCAGCCGGGACAGGGGAACCTACGAGCAGTACTTC

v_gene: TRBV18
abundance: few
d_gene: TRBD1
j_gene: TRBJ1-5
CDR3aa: CASSYSGGQGSNQPQHF
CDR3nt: TGTGCCAGCAGTTACTCTGGGGGACAGGGTAGCAATCAGCCCCAGCATTTT

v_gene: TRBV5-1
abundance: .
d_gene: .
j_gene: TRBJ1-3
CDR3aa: CASSPEPFNSGNTIYF
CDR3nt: TGCGCCAGCAGCCCCGAACCGTTCAACTCTGGAAACACCATATATTTT

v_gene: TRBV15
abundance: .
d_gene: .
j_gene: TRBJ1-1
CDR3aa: CATSGTPSLGAFF
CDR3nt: TGTGCCACCAGCGGGACACCGTCACTAGGAGCTTTCTTT

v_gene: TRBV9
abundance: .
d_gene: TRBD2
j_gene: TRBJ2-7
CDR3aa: CASSVSALAGIGSYEQYF
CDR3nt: TGTGCCAGCAGCGTGAGTGCCCTAGCGGGGATTGGCTCCTACGAGCAGTACTTC

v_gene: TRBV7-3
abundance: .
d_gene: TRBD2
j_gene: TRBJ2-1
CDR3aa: CASSLGTSAYNEQFF
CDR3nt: TGTGCCAGCAGCTTGGGGACTAGCGCTTACAATGAGCAGTTCTTC

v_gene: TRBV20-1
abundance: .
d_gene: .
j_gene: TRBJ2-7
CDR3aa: CSASWGEQYF
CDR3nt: TGCAGTGCCTCCTGGGGAGAGCAGTACTTC

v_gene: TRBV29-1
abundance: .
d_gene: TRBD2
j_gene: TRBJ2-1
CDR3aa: CSVRVAGGPNEQFF
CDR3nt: TGCAGCGTGCGGGTAGCGGGAGGGCCAAATGAGCAGTTCTTC

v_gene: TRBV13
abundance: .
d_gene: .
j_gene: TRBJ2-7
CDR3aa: CASSPPDGAYEQYF
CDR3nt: TGTGCCAGCAGCCCGCCGGACGGAGCCTACGAGCAGTACTTC

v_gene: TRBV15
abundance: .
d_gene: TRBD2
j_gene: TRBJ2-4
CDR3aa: CATSRETGGSRNIQYF
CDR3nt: TGTGCCACCAGCAGAGAAACGGGGGGTAGTAGAAACATTCAGTACTTC

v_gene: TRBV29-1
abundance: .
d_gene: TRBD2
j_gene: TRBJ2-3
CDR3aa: CSVSATSGVTDTQYF
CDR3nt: TGCAGCGTTAGCGCTACTAGCGGGGTCACAGATACGCAGTATTTT

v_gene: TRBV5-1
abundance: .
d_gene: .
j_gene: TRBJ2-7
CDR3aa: CASSNREPYEQYF
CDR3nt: TGCGCCAGCAGTAATCGGGAGCCCTACGAGCAGTACTTC

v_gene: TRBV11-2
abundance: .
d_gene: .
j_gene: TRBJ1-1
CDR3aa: CASRRGNTEAFF
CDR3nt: TGTGCCAGCCGTCGAGGGAACACTGAAGCTTTCTTT

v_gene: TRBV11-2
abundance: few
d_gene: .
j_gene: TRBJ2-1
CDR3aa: CASSITDYNEQFF
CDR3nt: TGTGCCAGCAGCATTACTGATTACAATGAGCAGTTCTTC

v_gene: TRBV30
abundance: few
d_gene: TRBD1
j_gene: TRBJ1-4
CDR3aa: CAWSLDPGQEEEKLFF
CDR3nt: TGTGCCTGGAGTCTAGACCCGGGACAGGAAGAGGAAAAACTGTTTTTT

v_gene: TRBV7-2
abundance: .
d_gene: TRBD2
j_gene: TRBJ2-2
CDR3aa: CASSFTSGNTGELFF
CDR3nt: TGTGCCAGCAGCTTCACTAGCGGAAACACCGGGGAGCTGTTTTTT

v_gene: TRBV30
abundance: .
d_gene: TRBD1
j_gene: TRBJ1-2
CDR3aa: CAWSVISTGAYGYTF
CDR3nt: TGTGCCTGGAGTGTAATTTCAACAGGGGCCTATGGCTACACCTTC

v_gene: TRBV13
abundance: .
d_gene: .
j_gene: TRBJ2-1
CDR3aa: CASSWSGNEQFF
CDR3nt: TGTGCCAGCAGCTGGTCGGGCAATGAGCAGTTCTTC

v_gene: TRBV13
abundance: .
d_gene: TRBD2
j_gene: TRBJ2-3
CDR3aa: CASSSRLAGAGDTQYF
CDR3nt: TGTGCCAGCAGCTCGCGGCTAGCGGGAGCGGGAGATACGCAGTATTTT

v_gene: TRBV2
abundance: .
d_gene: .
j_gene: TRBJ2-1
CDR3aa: CASSPRPLSSYNEQFF
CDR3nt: TGTGCCAGCAGTCCCAGACCGTTAAGCTCCTACAATGAGCAGTTCTTC

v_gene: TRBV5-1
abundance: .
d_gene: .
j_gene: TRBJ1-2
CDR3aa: CASSSQVGGYTF
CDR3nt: TGCGCCAGCAGCTCGCAGGTCGGAGGCTACACCTTC

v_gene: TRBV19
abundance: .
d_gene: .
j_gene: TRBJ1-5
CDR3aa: CASGEQTYSNQPQHF
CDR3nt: TGTGCCAGTGGGGAACAGACCTATAGCAATCAGCCCCAGCATTTT